The clone carrying this TCR beta chain was observed once. Antigen specificity is unknown. This entry comes from a study of OX40 agonist ivuxolimab in advanced cancers. Overall study context: The drug used for patients, ivuxolimab, was an agonistic anti-OX40 (CD134) antibody. Study-level findings and limits: Both CD4+ and CD8+ T cell populations in blood had undergone clonal expansion by week 6 at 0.1 to 3.0 mg/kg.

Collection of blood occurred at baseline, at cycle 4 day 1, and at cycle 7 day 1. TCRdb's copy holds only in-frame clones and misses some; the assay was immunoSEQ multiplex PCR. The table records about 70,000 clones, around 80% of them present only once. Germline CDR1 and CDR2: MNHNS and SASEGT. J lost 5 bases, V lost 0 bases, and 6 bases had no gene match. CDR3 length: 16 residues. The starting material was CD4+ or CD8+ T cells sorted from blood, obtained in a trial of the OX40 agonist ivuxolimab. The receptor comes from an adult with an advanced solid tumor such as melanoma, head and neck, liver or kidney cancer. J is TRBJ1-5 and V is TRBV6-1, with TRBD1 matching 8 bases. As DNA, the CDR3 is TGTGCCAGCAGTGAAGCCCCCAGGGGGCTCGATCAGCCCCAGCATTTT. Its translation is CASSEAPRGLDQPQHF.